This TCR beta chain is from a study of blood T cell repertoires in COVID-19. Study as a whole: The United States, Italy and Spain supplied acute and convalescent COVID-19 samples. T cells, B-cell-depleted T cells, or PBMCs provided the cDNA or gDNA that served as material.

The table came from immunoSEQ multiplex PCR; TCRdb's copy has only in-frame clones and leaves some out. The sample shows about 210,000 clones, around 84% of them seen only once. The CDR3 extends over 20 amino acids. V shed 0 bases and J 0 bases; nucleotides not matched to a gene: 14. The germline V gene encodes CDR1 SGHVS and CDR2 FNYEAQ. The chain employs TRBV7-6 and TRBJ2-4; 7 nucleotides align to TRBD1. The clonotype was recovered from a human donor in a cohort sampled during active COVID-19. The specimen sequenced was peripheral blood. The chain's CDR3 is CASSLALYIRGLLAKNIQYF. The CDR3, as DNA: TGTGCCAGCAGCTTAGCTCTTTATATTAGGGGGCTCCTAGCCAAAAACATTCAGTACTTC.